These T cell receptor beta chains were read from a single sample in a study of CXCR3-negative and CXCR3-positive naive CD8 T cells. For each CDR3 protein, TCRdb gives one entry from its re-call of the 5' RACE reads, without DNA. This listing includes tens of thousands of distinct CDR3 sequences. What was sequenced was naive CXCR3- CD8+ T cells from blood. The origin of the receptors is a human donor in good health. Some clones in this sample may be carry-over from other donors' samples. CDR3s include the opening cysteine and the closing phenylalanine or tryptophan.

CDR3aa: CASSSEAVTDTQYF
v_gene: TRBV7-3
j_gene: TRBJ2-3

CDR3aa: CASSPSLYSSYNEQFF
v_gene: TRBV7-7
j_gene: TRBJ2-1

CDR3aa: CASNGQGTNQPQHF
v_gene: TRBV6-2/TRBV6-3
j_gene: TRBJ1-5

CDR3aa: CASSYLPNNEQFF
v_gene: TRBV7-2
j_gene: TRBJ2-1

CDR3aa: CASSKVRDRNEKLFF
v_gene: TRBV21-1
j_gene: TRBJ1-4

CDR3aa: CASRPPPEAGGYNEQFF
v_gene: TRBV7-9
j_gene: TRBJ2-1

CDR3aa: CASNVGAYNEQFF
v_gene: TRBV7-9
j_gene: TRBJ2-1

CDR3aa: CASSLGWDGSFYEQYF
v_gene: TRBV28
j_gene: TRBJ2-7

CDR3aa: CASSYILVSGGSRGDTQYF
v_gene: TRBV6-2/TRBV6-3
j_gene: TRBJ2-3

CDR3aa: CASSRGHVFEQYF
v_gene: TRBV11-1
j_gene: TRBJ2-7

CDR3aa: CASSFKGGAREQYF
v_gene: TRBV11-2
j_gene: TRBJ2-7

CDR3aa: CASSHTSGGNYNEQFF
v_gene: TRBV23-1
j_gene: TRBJ2-1

CDR3aa: CSVEDAGGHRSSYNEQFF
v_gene: TRBV29-1
j_gene: TRBJ2-1

CDR3aa: CASSSRLAGDTDTQYF
v_gene: TRBV7-9
j_gene: TRBJ2-3

CDR3aa: CASTSSTEAFF
v_gene: TRBV4-1
j_gene: TRBJ1-1

CDR3aa: CATSRDGRGETQYF
v_gene: TRBV15
j_gene: TRBJ2-5

CDR3aa: CASSWGTAANTGELFF
v_gene: TRBV13
j_gene: TRBJ2-2

CDR3aa: CASSPIGFSYEQYF
v_gene: TRBV12-3/TRBV12-4
j_gene: TRBJ2-7

CDR3aa: CSVARENVDEQFF
v_gene: TRBV29-1
j_gene: TRBJ2-1

CDR3aa: CASSRLAIEVIDTQYF
v_gene: TRBV7-8
j_gene: TRBJ2-3

CDR3aa: CASSTGTGGTDTQYF
v_gene: TRBV6-4
j_gene: TRBJ2-3

CDR3aa: CASSTAGHLNYGYTF
v_gene: TRBV27
j_gene: TRBJ1-2

CDR3aa: CSVVPENYNEQFF
v_gene: TRBV29-1
j_gene: TRBJ2-1

CDR3aa: CSVLAPGPQETQYF
v_gene: TRBV29-1
j_gene: TRBJ2-5

CDR3aa: CSVEVSVHAFF
v_gene: TRBV29-1
j_gene: TRBJ1-1